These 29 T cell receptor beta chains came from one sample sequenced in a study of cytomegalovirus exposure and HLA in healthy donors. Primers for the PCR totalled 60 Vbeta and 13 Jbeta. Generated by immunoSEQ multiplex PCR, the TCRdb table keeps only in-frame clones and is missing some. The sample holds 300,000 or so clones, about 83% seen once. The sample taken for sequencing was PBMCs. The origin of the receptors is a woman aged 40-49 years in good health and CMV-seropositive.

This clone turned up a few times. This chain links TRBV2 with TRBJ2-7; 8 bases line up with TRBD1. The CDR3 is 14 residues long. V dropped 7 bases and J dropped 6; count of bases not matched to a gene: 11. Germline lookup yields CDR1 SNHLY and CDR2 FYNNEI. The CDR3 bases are TGTGCCAGCACTCTGACAGGGGAGCAGGGCGAGCAGTACTTC. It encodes CASTLTGEQGEQYF.

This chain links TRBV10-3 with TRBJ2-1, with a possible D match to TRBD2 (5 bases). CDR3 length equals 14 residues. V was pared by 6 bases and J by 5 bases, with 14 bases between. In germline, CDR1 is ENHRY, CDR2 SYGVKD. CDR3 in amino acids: CAISYGKMDNEQFF. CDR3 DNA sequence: TGTGCCATCAGCTACGGGAAGATGGACAATGAGCAGTTCTTC.

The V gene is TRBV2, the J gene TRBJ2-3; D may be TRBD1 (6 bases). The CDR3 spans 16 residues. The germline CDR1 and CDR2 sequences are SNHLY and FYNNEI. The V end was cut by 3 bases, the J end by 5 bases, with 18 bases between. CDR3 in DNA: TGTGCCAGCAGTGAGTCTAAGGGGGTTGGATTAGATACGCAGTATTTT. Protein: CASSESKGVGLDTQYF.

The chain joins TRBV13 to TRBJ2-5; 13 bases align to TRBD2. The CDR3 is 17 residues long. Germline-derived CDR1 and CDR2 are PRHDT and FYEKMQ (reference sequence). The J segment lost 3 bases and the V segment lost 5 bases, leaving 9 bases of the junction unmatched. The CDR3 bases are TGTGCCAGCAGCCCCGGACTAGCGGGAGATGGGGAAGAGACCCAGTACTTC. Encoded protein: CASSPGLAGDGEETQYF.

The CDR3 DNA reads TGTGCCAGCAGTTACTCGAGAGCGGGAGGGGGCGAGACCCAGTACTTC. This gives the protein CASSYSRAGGGETQYF. The rearrangement uses TRBV6-5 and TRBJ2-5, with 10 nucleotides matching TRBD2. Germline V gene sequence: CDR1 MNHEY, CDR2 SVGAGI. The length of the CDR3 is 16 residues. Germline trimming cut 0 bases from V and 5 bases from J; bases unmatched to any gene: 6.

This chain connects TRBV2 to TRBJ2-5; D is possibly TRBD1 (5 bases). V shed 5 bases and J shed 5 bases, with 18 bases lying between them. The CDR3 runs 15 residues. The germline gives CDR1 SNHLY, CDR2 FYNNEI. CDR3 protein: CASSLPGTSGETQYF. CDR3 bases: TGTGCCAGCAGTCTACCGGGCACATCAGGGGAGACCCAGTACTTC.

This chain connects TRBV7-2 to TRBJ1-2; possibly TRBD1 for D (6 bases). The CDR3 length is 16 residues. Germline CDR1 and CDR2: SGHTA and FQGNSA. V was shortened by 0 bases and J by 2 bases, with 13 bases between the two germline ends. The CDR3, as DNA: TGTGCCAGCAGCTTAGCCGGGGCGGGGGCAAACTATGGCTACACCTTC. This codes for CASSLAGAGANYGYTF. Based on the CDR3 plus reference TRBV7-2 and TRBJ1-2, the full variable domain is GAGVSQSPSNKVTEKGKDVELRCDPISGHTALYWYRQSLGQGLEFLIYFQGNSAPDKSGLPSDRFSAERTGGSVSTLTIQRTQQEDSAVYLCASSLAGAGANYGYTFGSGTRLTVV.

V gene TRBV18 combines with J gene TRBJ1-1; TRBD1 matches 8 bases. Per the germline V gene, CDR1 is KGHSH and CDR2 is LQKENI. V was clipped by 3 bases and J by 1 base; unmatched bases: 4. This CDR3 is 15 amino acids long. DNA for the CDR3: TGTGCCAGCTCACCCGGACAGGGATCGAACACTGAAGCTTTCTTT. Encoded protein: CASSPGQGSNTEAFF.

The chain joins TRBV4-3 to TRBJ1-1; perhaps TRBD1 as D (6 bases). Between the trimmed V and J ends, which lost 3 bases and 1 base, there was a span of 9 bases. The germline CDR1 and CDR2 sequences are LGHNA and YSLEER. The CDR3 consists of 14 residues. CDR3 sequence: CASSQGTRNTEAFF. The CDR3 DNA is TGCGCCAGCAGCCAGGGGACACGGAACACTGAAGCTTTCTTT.

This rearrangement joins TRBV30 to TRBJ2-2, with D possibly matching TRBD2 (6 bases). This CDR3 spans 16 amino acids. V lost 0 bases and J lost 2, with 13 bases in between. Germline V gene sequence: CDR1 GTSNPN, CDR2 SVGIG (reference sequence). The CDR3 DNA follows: TGTGCCTGGAGTGTCGGGGGAAAATCTAACACCGGGGAGCTGTTTTTT. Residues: CAWSVGGKSNTGELFF. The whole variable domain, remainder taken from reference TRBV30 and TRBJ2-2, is SQTIHQWPATLVQPVGSPLSLECTVEGTSNPNLYWYRQAAGRGLQLLFYSVGIGQISSEVPQNLSASRPQDRQFILSSKKLLLSDSGFYLCAWSVGGKSNTGELFFGEGSRLTVL.

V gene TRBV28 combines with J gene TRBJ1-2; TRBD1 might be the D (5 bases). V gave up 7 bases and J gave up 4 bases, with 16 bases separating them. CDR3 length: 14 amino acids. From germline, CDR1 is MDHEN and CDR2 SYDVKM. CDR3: CASTPQGSGYGYTF. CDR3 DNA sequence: TGTGCCAGCACCCCCCAGGGTTCGGGCTATGGCTACACCTTC.

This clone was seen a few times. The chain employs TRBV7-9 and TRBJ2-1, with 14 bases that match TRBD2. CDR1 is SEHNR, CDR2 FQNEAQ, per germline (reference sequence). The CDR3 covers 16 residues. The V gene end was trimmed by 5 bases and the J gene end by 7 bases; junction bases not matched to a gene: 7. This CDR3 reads CASSQGLAGDRNEQFF. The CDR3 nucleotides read TGTGCCAGCAGCCAGGGACTAGCGGGAGATCGGAATGAGCAGTTCTTC.

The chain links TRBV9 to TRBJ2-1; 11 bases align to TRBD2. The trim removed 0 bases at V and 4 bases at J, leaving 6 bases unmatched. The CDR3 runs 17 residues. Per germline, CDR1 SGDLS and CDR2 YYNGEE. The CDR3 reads CASSVGVAGGRYNEQFF. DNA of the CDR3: TGTGCCAGCAGCGTAGGAGTAGCGGGAGGGCGATACAATGAGCAGTTCTTC.

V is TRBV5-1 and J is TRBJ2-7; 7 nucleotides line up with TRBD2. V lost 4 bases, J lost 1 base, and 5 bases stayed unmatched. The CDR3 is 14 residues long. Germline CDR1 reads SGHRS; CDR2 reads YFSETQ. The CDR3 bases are TGCGCCAGCAGCCCGACAGCGGGATCCTACGAGCAGTACTTC. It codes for CASSPTAGSYEQYF. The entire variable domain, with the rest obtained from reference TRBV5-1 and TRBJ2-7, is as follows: KAGVTQTPRYLIKTRGQQVTLSCSPISGHRSVSWYQQTPGQGLQFLFEYFSETQRNKGNFPGRFSGRQFSNSRSEMNVSTLELGDSALYLCASSPTAGSYEQYFGPGTRLTVT.

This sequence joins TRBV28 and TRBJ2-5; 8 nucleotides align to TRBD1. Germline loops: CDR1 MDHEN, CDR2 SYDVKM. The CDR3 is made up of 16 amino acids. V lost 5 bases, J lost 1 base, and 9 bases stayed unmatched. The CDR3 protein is CASSLRQGSPQETQYF. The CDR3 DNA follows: TGTGCCAGCAGTCTAAGACAGGGGAGCCCCCAAGAGACCCAGTACTTC.

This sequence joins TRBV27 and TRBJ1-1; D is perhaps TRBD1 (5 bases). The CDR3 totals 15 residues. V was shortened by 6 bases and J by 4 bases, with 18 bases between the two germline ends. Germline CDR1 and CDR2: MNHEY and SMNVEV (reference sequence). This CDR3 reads CASRKRDSRGTEAFF. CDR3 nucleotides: TGTGCCAGCAGAAAACGGGACTCACGGGGCACTGAAGCTTTCTTT.

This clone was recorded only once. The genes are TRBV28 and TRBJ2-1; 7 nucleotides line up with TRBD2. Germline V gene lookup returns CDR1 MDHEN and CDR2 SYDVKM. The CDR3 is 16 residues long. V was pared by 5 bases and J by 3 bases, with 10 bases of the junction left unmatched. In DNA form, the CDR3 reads TGTGCCAGCAGTGCATGGAGCGGGGCAGGCTACAATGAGCAGTTCTTC. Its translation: CASSAWSGAGYNEQFF.

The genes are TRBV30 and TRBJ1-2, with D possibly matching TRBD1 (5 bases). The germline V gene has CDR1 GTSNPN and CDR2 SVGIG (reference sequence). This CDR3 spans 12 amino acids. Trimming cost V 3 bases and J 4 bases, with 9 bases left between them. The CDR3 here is CAWRGLIYGYTF. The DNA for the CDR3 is TGTGCCTGGAGGGGGCTGATCTATGGCTACACCTTC.

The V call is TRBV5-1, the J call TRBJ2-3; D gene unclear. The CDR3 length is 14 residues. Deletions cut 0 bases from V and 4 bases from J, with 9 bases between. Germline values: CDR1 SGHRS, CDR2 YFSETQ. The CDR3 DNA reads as TGCGCCAGCAGCTTGGCCCAAGAGGCAGATACGCAGTATTTT. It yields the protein CASSLAQEADTQYF.

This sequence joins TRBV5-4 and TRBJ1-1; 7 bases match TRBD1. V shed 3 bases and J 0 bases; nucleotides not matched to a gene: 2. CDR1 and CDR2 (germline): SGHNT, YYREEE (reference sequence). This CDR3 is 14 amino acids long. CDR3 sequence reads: CASSWDSMNTEAFF. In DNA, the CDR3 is TGTGCCAGCAGCTGGGACAGCATGAACACTGAAGCTTTCTTT.

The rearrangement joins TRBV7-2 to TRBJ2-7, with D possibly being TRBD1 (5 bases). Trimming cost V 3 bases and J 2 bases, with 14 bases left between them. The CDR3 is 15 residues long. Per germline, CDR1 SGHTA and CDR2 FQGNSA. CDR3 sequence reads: CASSFTGRAAYEQYF. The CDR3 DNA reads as TGTGCCAGCAGCTTCACGGGCAGGGCCGCCTACGAGCAGTACTTC. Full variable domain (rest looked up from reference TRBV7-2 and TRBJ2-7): GAGVSQSPSNKVTEKGKDVELRCDPISGHTALYWYRQSLGQGLEFLIYFQGNSAPDKSGLPSDRFSAERTGGSVSTLTIQRTQQEDSAVYLCASSFTGRAAYEQYFGPGTRLTVT.

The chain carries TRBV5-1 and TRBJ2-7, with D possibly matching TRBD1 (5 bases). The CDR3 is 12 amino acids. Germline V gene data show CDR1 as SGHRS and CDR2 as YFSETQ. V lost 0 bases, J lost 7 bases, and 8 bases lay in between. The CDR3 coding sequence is TGCGCCAGCAGCTTGGCCCGGACAGAGCAGTACTTC. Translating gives CASSLARTEQYF. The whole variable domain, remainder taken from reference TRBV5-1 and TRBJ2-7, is KAGVTQTPRYLIKTRGQQVTLSCSPISGHRSVSWYQQTPGQGLQFLFEYFSETQRNKGNFPGRFSGRQFSNSRSEMNVSTLELGDSALYLCASSLARTEQYFGPGTRLTVT.

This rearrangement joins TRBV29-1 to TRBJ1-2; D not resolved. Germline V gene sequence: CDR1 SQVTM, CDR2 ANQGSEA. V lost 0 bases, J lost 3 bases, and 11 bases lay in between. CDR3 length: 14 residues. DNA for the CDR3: TGCAGCGTTGAAGAGTCTGGCGGCCACTATGGCTACACCTTC. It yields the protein CSVEESGGHYGYTF.

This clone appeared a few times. The CDR3 coding sequence is TGTGCCTGGAGATCCGGGACAGGGACTGGAAACACCATATATTTT. Its protein product is CAWRSGTGTGNTIYF. V gene TRBV30 combines with J gene TRBJ1-3; 9 bases line up with TRBD1. CDR1 is GTSNPN, CDR2 SVGIG, per germline (reference sequence). J gave up 2 bases and V 3 bases, and 5 bases lay outside the gene matches. The CDR3 is 15 residues long.

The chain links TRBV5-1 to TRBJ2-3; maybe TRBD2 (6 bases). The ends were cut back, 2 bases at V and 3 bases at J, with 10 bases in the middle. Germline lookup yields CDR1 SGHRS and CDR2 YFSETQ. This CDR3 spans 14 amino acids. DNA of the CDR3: TGCGCCAGCAGCTTTGGGGCGGGGACAGATACGCAGTATTTT. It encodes CASSFGAGTDTQYF.

DNA for the CDR3: TGCGCCAGCAGCCAAGACAGGGGGCGAGGAGAGACCCAGTACTTC. Protein sequence: CASSQDRGRGETQYF. The gene calls are TRBV4-3 and TRBJ2-5; 8 bases are shared with TRBD1. The germline V gene has CDR1 LGHNA and CDR2 YSLEER. The ends lost 0 bases at V and 4 bases at J; junction bases unmatched: 4. The CDR3 is made up of 15 amino acids.

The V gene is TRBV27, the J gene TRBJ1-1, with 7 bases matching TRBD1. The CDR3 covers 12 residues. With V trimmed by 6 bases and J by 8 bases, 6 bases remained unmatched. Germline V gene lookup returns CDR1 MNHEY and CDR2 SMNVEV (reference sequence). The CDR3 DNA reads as TGTGCCAGCAGGGCAGACAGGGCGGAAGCTTTCTTT. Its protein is CASRADRAEAFF.

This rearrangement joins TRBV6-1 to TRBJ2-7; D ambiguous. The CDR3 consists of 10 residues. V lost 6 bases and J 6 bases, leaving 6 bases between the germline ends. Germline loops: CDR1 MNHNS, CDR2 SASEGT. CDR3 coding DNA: TGTGCCAGCAGGTCTATCGAGCAGTACTTC. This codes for CASRSIEQYF.

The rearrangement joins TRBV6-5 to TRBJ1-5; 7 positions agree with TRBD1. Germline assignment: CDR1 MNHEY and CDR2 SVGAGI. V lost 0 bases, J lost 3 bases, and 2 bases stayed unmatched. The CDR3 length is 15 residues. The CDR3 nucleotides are TGTGCCAGCAGTTACTCTGGACAGGTCAATCAGCCCCAGCATTTT. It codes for CASSYSGQVNQPQHF.